This is a list of T cell receptor beta chains from one sample in a study of blood T cell repertoires in COVID-19. The method was immunoSEQ multiplex PCR; TCRdb's version includes in-frame clones alone and lacks a portion of them. The sample consists of 150,000 to 200,000 clones, 88% of them appearing once. The sequenced sample consisted of peripheral blood. Every receptor here comes from an older man with active or convalescent COVID-19. CDR3s include the opening cysteine and the closing phenylalanine or tryptophan. D genes are given only for firm matches. A row's size may be missing; if present it is once, few, many or a size class.

v_gene	abundance	j_gene	d_gene	CDR3aa	CDR3nt
TRBV10-2	-	TRBJ1-4	-	CASTPRGANEKLFF	TGCGCCAGCACCCCTCGGGGGGCTAATGAAAAACTGTTTTTT
TRBV4-3	-	TRBJ2-1	-	CASSHSGKYNEQFF	TGCGCCAGCAGCCATAGCGGTAAATACAATGAGCAGTTCTTC
TRBV5-1	-	TRBJ2-7	-	CASSSTGPRYEQYF	TGCGCCAGCAGCTCGACAGGTCCCCGCTACGAGCAGTACTTC
TRBV27	-	TRBJ2-5	TRBD2	CATMRRGGQETQYF	TGTGCCACCATGCGCCGGGGGGGACAAGAGACCCAGTACTTC
TRBV9	-	TRBJ1-1	TRBD1	CASSVVSGQGATEAFF	TGTGCCAGCAGCGTAGTTTCGGGACAGGGGGCAACTGAAGCTTTCTTT
TRBV28	-	TRBJ2-7	TRBD1	CASSGDRGTYEQYF	TGTGCCAGCAGTGGGGACAGGGGGACCTACGAGCAGTACTTC
TRBV30	once	TRBJ2-2	-	CAWGRTGELFF	TGTGCCTGGGGGAGAACCGGGGAGCTGTTTTTT
TRBV11-3	-	TRBJ1-4	-	CASSSYGEGDEKLFF	TGTGCCAGCAGCTCCTACGGGGAGGGTGATGAAAAACTGTTTTTT
TRBV5-1	-	TRBJ1-5	-	CASSQTGTSHQPQHF	TGCGCCAGCAGCCAGACCGGGACAAGCCATCAGCCCCAGCATTTT
TRBV28	-	TRBJ1-4	TRBD1	CASSAGGTLEKLFF	TGTGCCAGCAGCGCAGGGGGCACCCTCGAAAAACTGTTTTTT
TRBV7-9	-	TRBJ2-4	-	CASSFGEGHLNIQYF	TGTGCCAGCAGCTTCGGAGAGGGACACCTAAACATTCAGTACTTC
TRBV20-1	-	TRBJ2-3	-	CSAIGDTQYF	TGCAGTGCTATCGGGGATACGCAGTATTTT
TRBV28	once	TRBJ1-4	-	CASSPPTTATNEKLFF	TGTGCCAGCAGTCCCCCAACGACAGCAACTAATGAAAAACTGTTTTTT
TRBV19	-	TRBJ2-7	TRBD1	CASSFGDSNYEQYF	TGTGCCAGTAGTTTTGGGGACAGTAACTACGAGCAGTACTTC
TRBV11-1	-	TRBJ1-6	-	CASSLAPWTVRTYNSPLHF	TGTGCCAGCAGCTTAGCCCCTTGGACAGTCCGCACCTATAATTCACCCCTCCACTTT
TRBV5-1	-	TRBJ2-1	-	CASSSVRGSYNEQFF	TGCGCCAGCAGCTCCGTTCGGGGATCCTACAATGAGCAGTTCTTC
TRBV6-5	-	TRBJ1-6	TRBD1	CASRPNRGHSPLHF	TGTGCCAGCAGGCCTAACAGGGGGCATTCACCCCTCCACTTT
TRBV9	-	TRBJ2-1	-	CASSVDGSYNEQFF	TGTGCCAGCAGCGTAGACGGGTCCTACAATGAGCAGTTCTTC
TRBV2	-	TRBJ2-7	TRBD2	CASSEVRLAYEQYF	TGTGCCAGCAGTGAAGTGCGACTAGCTTACGAGCAGTACTTC
TRBV28	-	TRBJ1-6	-	CASRNGRGDNSPLHF	TGTGCCAGCAGGAACGGGAGAGGAGACAATTCACCCCTCCACTTT
TRBV5-6	few	TRBJ2-6	TRBD1	CASSFWTGGAGANVLTF	TGTGCCAGCAGCTTTTGGACAGGGGGCGCTGGGGCCAACGTCCTGACTTTC
TRBV9	-	TRBJ2-1	TRBD2	CASSPSGREGNEQFF	TGTGCCAGCAGCCCAAGCGGGAGAGAGGGCAATGAGCAGTTCTTC
TRBV27	-	TRBJ2-2	TRBD2	CASSLLLAGGPTGELFF	TGTGCCAGCAGTTTATTACTAGCGGGGGGGCCCACCGGGGAGCTGTTTTTT
TRBV19	-	TRBJ2-7	TRBD1	CASSRGQGSYEQYF	TGTGCCAGTAGTAGGGGACAGGGGTCCTACGAGCAGTACTTC
TRBV7-6	-	TRBJ2-3	TRBD1	CASSLGPGGATDTQYF	TGTGCCAGCAGCTTAGGCCCAGGGGGCGCGACAGATACGCAGTATTTT
TRBV24-1	-	TRBJ2-1	TRBD2	CATSPSGGDNEQFF	TGTGCCACCAGCCCTAGCGGGGGGGACAATGAGCAGTTCTTC
TRBV18	-	TRBJ1-3	-	CASTPGQGGSGNTIYF	TGTGCCAGCACGCCAGGCCAGGGCGGCTCTGGAAACACCATATATTTT
TRBV10-3	-	TRBJ2-3	TRBD1	CAISTGASTDTQYF	TGTGCCATCAGCACAGGGGCTAGCACAGATACGCAGTATTTT